One sample yielded the 21 T cell receptor beta chains listed below, sequenced in a study of blood T cell repertoires in COVID-19. Libraries were prepared by immunoSEQ multiplex PCR; TCRdb keeps only in-frame clonotypes and omits some of them. The sample has about 120,000 clones; 77% are singletons. The sample consisted of peripheral blood. These receptors were taken from a human donor in a cohort sampled during active COVID-19.

This clone has just a few counts. This rearrangement joins TRBV11-3 to TRBJ1-1; the match to TRBD1 covers 8 bases. The CDR3 loop spans 12 amino acids. V lost 4 bases to trimming and J lost 8 bases; unmatched junction nucleotides: 3. Germline CDR1 and CDR2: SGHNT and YENEEA. CDR3 loop: CASSSRTGEAFF. CDR3 nucleotides: TGTGCCAGCAGCTCCCGGACAGGGGAAGCTTTCTTT.

The genes are TRBV12-5 and TRBJ1-3; TRBD1 matches 8 bases. The CDR3 sequence is 18 residues long. Germline assignment: CDR1 LGHNT and CDR2 FRNRAP. Trimming at V came to 6 bases and at J to 0 bases, leaving 13 bases not matched to a gene. The CDR3 nucleotides are TGTGCTAGTGGGGCTCCCCCGGGACAGGCGAGCTCTGGAAACACCATATATTTT. It is translated as CASGAPPGQASSGNTIYF.

The chain employs TRBV5-1 and TRBJ2-7; no reliable D call. This CDR3 spans 14 amino acids. The germline gives CDR1 SGHRS, CDR2 YFSETQ. Trimming shortened V by 4 bases and J by 0 bases, and 11 bases separated the two germline ends. The DNA for the CDR3 is TGCGCCAGCAGCACCCAAGACACCTCCTACGAGCAGTACTTC. It encodes CASSTQDTSYEQYF.

This sequence joins TRBV4-1 and TRBJ2-7; a possible D gene is TRBD1 (5 bases). Germline V gene data show CDR1 as MGHRA and CDR2 as YSYEKL. The V gene lost 0 bases and the J gene lost 0 bases, with 12 bases spanning the gap. The CDR3 totals 16 residues. For the CDR3, the DNA is TGCGCCAGCAGCCAAGATCTTAGGCAGGGCTCCTACGAGCAGTACTTC. Translation gives CASSQDLRQGSYEQYF.

CDR3 loop: CASSLLGRGNQPQHF. In DNA, the CDR3 is TGTGCCAGCAGTTTACTGGGCCGGGGGAATCAGCCCCAGCATTTT. The rearrangement uses TRBV28 and TRBJ1-5; maybe TRBD1 (5 bases). The CDR3 consists of 15 residues. The V end lost 2 bases, the J end lost 4 bases, and 12 bases lay between the germline ends. Germline V CDR1 and CDR2: MDHEN, SYDVKM.

The V call is TRBV25-1, the J call TRBJ1-3; D call uncertain. Germline V gives CDR1 MGHDK, CDR2 SYGVNS. CDR3 length: 14 residues. Between the trimmed V and J ends, which lost 1 base and 5 bases, there was a span of 9 bases. The CDR3 spells CASSEFGGRNTIYF. CDR3 coding DNA: TGTGCCAGCAGTGAATTTGGAGGGAGAAACACCATATATTTT.

V usage is TRBV7-9 and J usage is TRBJ2-7, with a weak D call TRBD1 (5 bases). The CDR3 is made up of 13 amino acids. Trimming cost V 3 bases and J 1 base, with 7 bases left between them. Germline CDR1 SEHNR, CDR2 FQNEAQ (reference sequence). Here the CDR3 reads CASSFPGSYEQYF. CDR3 sequence (DNA): TGTGCCAGCAGCTTCCCAGGGTCCTACGAGCAGTACTTC.

The V gene is TRBV4-1, the J gene TRBJ2-7; 8 bases are shared with TRBD2. The trim removed 0 bases at V and 7 bases at J, leaving 11 bases unmatched. In germline, CDR1 is MGHRA, CDR2 YSYEKL. The CDR3 is 16 amino acids. CDR3 sequence reads: CASSQDPGGASGEQYF. The CDR3 DNA reads as TGCGCCAGCAGCCAAGATCCGGGGGGGGCCTCTGGGGAGCAGTACTTC.

The rearrangement joins TRBV7-2 to TRBJ1-1, with D unresolved. The V gene's germline CDR1 is SGHTA and CDR2 FQGNSA. The CDR3 length is 15 residues. The ends were cut back, 5 bases at V and 0 bases at J, with 13 bases in the middle. DNA for the CDR3: TGTGCCAGCAGCCGCCATAGCCAATTGAACACTGAAGCTTTCTTT. It yields the protein CASSRHSQLNTEAFF.

The V and J genes are TRBV11-1 and TRBJ1-2; tentative D call: TRBD1 (6 bases). The CDR3 is made up of 15 amino acids. V lost 4 bases, J lost 8 bases, and 20 bases lay in between. Germline CDR1 SGHAT, CDR2 FQDESV (reference sequence). CDR3 coding DNA: TGTGCCAGCAGCTCGCCTTTCGAGGGGGAGAGAGGCTACACCTTC. Amino acid sequence: CASSSPFEGERGYTF.

V is TRBV7-3 and J is TRBJ2-2; 7 bases are a match to TRBD1. CDR1 SGHTA and CDR2 FQGTGA come from the germline V gene. The trim removed 4 bases at V and 7 bases at J, leaving 18 bases unmatched. The CDR3 is made up of 18 amino acids. As DNA, the CDR3 is TGTGCCAGCAGCTCGCAAAGACAGGGACGAGTATTGGGCGGGGAGCTGTTTTTT. Translating gives CASSSQRQGRVLGGELFF.

The V call is TRBV5-1, the J call TRBJ2-1; the match to TRBD2 covers 16 bases. Per the germline V gene, CDR1 is SGHRS and CDR2 is YFSETQ. The CDR3 runs to 18 residues. Germline trimming cut 3 bases from V and 1 base from J; bases unmatched to any gene: 4. The CDR3 sequence is CASSSGLAGGGSYNEQFF. CDR3 nucleotide sequence: TGCGCCAGCAGCTCGGGACTAGCGGGAGGGGGGTCCTACAATGAGCAGTTCTTC.

V is TRBV28 and J is TRBJ2-1; 7 bases are shared with TRBD2. Germline CDR1 is MDHEN and CDR2 is SYDVKM. V lost 2 bases and J lost 9; bases outside the gene matches: 10. CDR3 length equals 15 residues. The CDR3 is CASSLMGGTVAEQFF. CDR3 sequence (DNA): TGTGCCAGCAGTTTAATGGGAGGGACCGTGGCTGAGCAGTTCTTC.

This chain uses TRBV27 with TRBJ2-2; D might be TRBD2 (6 bases). Trimming shortened V by 6 bases and J by 5 bases, and 16 bases separated the two germline ends. Germline V gene data show CDR1 as MNHEY and CDR2 as SMNVEV (reference sequence). CDR3 length: 15 residues. The CDR3, as DNA: TGTGCCAGCAGGCGGCCGGGACTGGAGACCGGGGAGCTGTTTTTT. Residues: CASRRPGLETGELFF.

As concerns this clone: Mismatch with germline at one junction end may stem from a read error. This chain uses TRBV4-2 with TRBJ1-1; TRBD1 might be the D (6 bases). The V gene's germline CDR1 is LGHNA and CDR2 YNFKEQ. The CDR3 consists of 13 residues. The CDR3 is CASSHNRDTEAFF. Here the CDR3 DNA reads TGTGCCAGCAGCCACAACCGGGACACCGAAGCTTTCTTT.

V gene TRBV9 combines with J gene TRBJ2-7; 11 bases match TRBD2. This CDR3 has 15 amino acids. V lost 3 bases and J lost 3; bases outside the gene matches: 5. Germline-derived CDR1 and CDR2 are SGDLS and YYNGEE. The CDR3: CASSATGTSGYEQYF. DNA of the CDR3: TGTGCCAGCAGCGCCACCGGGACTAGCGGCTACGAGCAGTACTTC. The complete variable domain, with remaining parts taken from reference TRBV9 and TRBJ2-7, reads DSGVTQTPKHLITATGQRVTLRCSPRSGDLSVYWYQQSLDQGLQFLIQYYNGEERAKGNILERFSAQQFPDLHSELNLSSLELGDSALYFCASSATGTSGYEQYFGPGTRLTVT.

The gene calls are TRBV4-2 and TRBJ1-1, with D maybe TRBD1 (5 bases). Trimming pared 8 bases from V and 4 bases from J, leaving 14 bases between. This CDR3 region has 13 residues. CDR1 and CDR2 (germline): LGHNA, YNFKEQ. The CDR3 bases are TGTGCCAGCCGTGGCCAGGGAACCACTGAAGCTTTCTTT. Encoded protein: CASRGQGTTEAFF.

This clone was seen a single time. CDR3 in amino acids: CASSRQGADQPQHF. DNA of the CDR3: TGCGCCAGCAGCCGACAGGGGGCGGATCAGCCCCAGCATTTT. The chain is built from TRBV4-1 and TRBJ1-5; 10 positions agree with TRBD1. The CDR3 runs 14 residues. Looked up from germline, CDR1 is MGHRA and CDR2 is YSYEKL. The ends lost 4 bases at V and 5 bases at J; junction bases unmatched: 2.

The chain employs TRBV5-1 and TRBJ1-1; 8 bases line up with TRBD1. V shed 4 bases and J 6 bases; nucleotides not matched to a gene: 8. Germline CDR1 is SGHRS and CDR2 is YFSETQ. There are 14 residues in the CDR3. The CDR3 coding sequence is TGCGCCAGCAGCGCAGGACAGGGACGCGCTGAAGCTTTCTTT. Its translation: CASSAGQGRAEAFF.

This chain connects TRBV3-1 (or the pseudogene TRBV3-2) to TRBJ1-1; D not resolved. CDR3 length: 14 amino acids. V dropped 4 bases and J dropped 5 bases, with 14 bases sitting between them. The V gene's germline CDR1 is LGHDT and CDR2 YNNKEL (reference sequence). As DNA, the CDR3 is TGTGCCAGCAGCCCAAGAACCGTAGAAACTGAAGCTTTCTTT. It codes for CASSPRTVETEAFF.

The V call is TRBV28, the J call TRBJ1-3; D uncertain. V was trimmed by 7 bases and J by 3 bases, leaving 13 bases between them. The CDR3 has 14 amino acids. Germline V gives CDR1 MDHEN, CDR2 SYDVKM. CDR3 bases: TGTGCCAGCATCCCTTTCCCTAGTGGAAACACCATATATTTT. Protein: CASIPFPSGNTIYF.